This is a list of T cell receptor beta chains from one sample in a study of blood T cell repertoires in COVID-19. Some clones are missing from TCRdb's copy, which holds only in-frame ones; the method was immunoSEQ multiplex PCR. The sample consists of 300,000 to 400,000 clones, about 87% of them appearing once. The sample comprised peripheral blood. Source of these receptors: a man under 40 with COVID-19, enrolled during active disease. CDR3s include the opening cysteine and the closing phenylalanine or tryptophan. A D gene is named only where the DNA matches it firmly. Only some rows state a clone size, as once, few, many or a class for expanded clones.

>TRBJ2-3|TRBV27|.|TRBD1
CASSHRQGSDTQYF
TGTGCCAGCAGTCACAGACAGGGTTCAGATACGCAGTATTTT
>TRBJ1-6|TRBV27|.|.
CASSNRVVSYNSPLHF
TGTGCCAGCAGTAACAGGGTGGTTTCCTATAATTCACCCCTCCACTTT
>TRBJ2-7|TRBV10-3|.|.
CAISRLPEDEQYF
TGTGCCATCAGTCGGCTGCCCGAGGACGAGCAGTACTTC
>TRBJ1-2|TRBV6-5|.|TRBD1
CASSSGQGNYGYTF
TGTGCCAGCAGTTCGGGACAGGGCAACTATGGCTACACCTTC
>TRBJ2-3|TRBV19|.|TRBD2
CASSAERGVGDTQYF
TGTGCCAGTAGTGCTGAACGGGGGGTGGGAGATACGCAGTATTTT
>TRBJ1-2|TRBV12-3/TRBV12-4|.|.
CASSLNRKNGYTF
TGTGCCAGCAGTTTAAACAGGAAGAATGGCTACACCTTC
>TRBJ1-1|TRBV5-4|.|.
CASSLIMNTEAFF
TGTGCCAGCAGCTTGATAATGAACACTGAAGCTTTCTTT
>TRBJ2-3|TRBV4-2|.|.
CASSQVRVSTDTQYF
TGTGCCAGCAGCCAAGTGAGGGTCAGCACAGATACGCAGTATTTT
>TRBJ1-3|TRBV2|.|.
CAIKPRTARDTIYF
TGTGCCATCAAACCTCGGACAGCCCGGGACACCATATATTTT
>TRBJ1-2|TRBV28|.|.
CASSASGTPGNYGYTF
TGTGCCAGCAGTGCCTCCGGGACACCTGGAAACTATGGCTACACCTTC
>TRBJ2-4|TRBV19|once|TRBD1
CASSTDREAKNIQYF
TGTGCCAGTAGTACAGACAGGGAAGCCAAAAACATTCAGTACTTC
>TRBJ1-2|TRBV29-1|.|TRBD1
CSVVGSGGSNYGYTF
TGCAGCGTTGTTGGCTCAGGGGGCTCTAACTATGGCTACACCTTC
>TRBJ1-2|TRBV18|.|TRBD1
CASSPNGQGPSNYGYTF
TGTGCCAGCTCACCAAACGGACAGGGTCCAAGCAACTATGGCTACACCTTC
>TRBJ2-1|TRBV7-3|.|.
CASSLYPPLVTSSYNEQFF
TGTGCCAGCAGCTTATACCCCCCACTAGTGACGAGCTCCTACAATGAGCAGTTCTTC
>TRBJ2-3|TRBV6-5|.|.
CASSYSYSTDTQYF
TGTGCCAGCAGTTACTCTTATAGCACAGATACGCAGTATTTT
>TRBJ2-7|TRBV5-1|.|TRBD1
CASRGTGVYEQYF
TGCGCCAGCAGGGGGACAGGGGTCTACGAGCAGTACTTC
>TRBJ2-5|TRBV29-1|once|TRBD1
CSASGQGAGETQYF
TGCAGCGCAAGCGGACAGGGGGCTGGGGAGACCCAGTACTTC
>TRBJ1-4|TRBV25-1|.|.
CASSGRLREKLFF
TGTGCCAGCAGTGGTCGACTAAGGGAAAAACTGTTTTTT
>TRBJ1-4|TRBV14|.|.
CASSKQFNEKLFF
TGTGCCAGCAGCAAACAGTTCAATGAAAAACTGTTTTTT
>TRBJ2-7|TRBV19|.|.
CATRTSPYEQYF
TGTGCCACTCGGACTTCCCCCTACGAGCAGTACTTC
>TRBJ2-1|TRBV19|.|TRBD1
CASSMGGTGAYNEQFF
TGTGCCAGTAGTATGGGGGGGACAGGGGCTTACAATGAGCAGTTCTTC
>TRBJ2-7|TRBV6-6|.|.
CASGRTQNSYEQYF
TGTGCCAGCGGCAGGACACAAAACTCCTACGAGCAGTACTTC
>TRBJ1-2|TRBV7-9|.|TRBD1
CASSQNTDRAFSHF
TGTGCCAGCAGCCAAAACACAGACAGGGCCTTTTCCCACTTC
>TRBJ2-1|TRBV28|few|.
CASSLGPGRLSEQFF
TGTGCCAGCAGTTTGGGGCCAGGCCGTCTGAGTGAGCAGTTCTTC
>TRBJ2-6|TRBV21-1|.|.
CASSKKNTQKRPGSGANVLTF
TGTGCCAGCAGCAAAAAAAATACCCAAAAGCGGCCCGGCTCTGGGGCCAACGTCCTGACTTTC
>TRBJ2-7|TRBV25-1|.|TRBD2
CASKGTSGSYEQYF
TGTGCCAGCAAAGGTACTAGCGGTTCCTACGAGCAGTACTTC
>TRBJ2-7|TRBV7-6|.|TRBD2
CASSLEDGLAAYEQYF
TGTGCCAGCAGCTTAGAGGACGGACTAGCCGCCTACGAGCAGTACTTC
>TRBJ2-3|TRBV3-1/TRBV3-2|.|.
CASSPHFDSTDTQYF
TGTGCCAGCAGCCCCCACTTCGATAGCACAGATACGCAGTATTTT
>TRBJ2-7|TRBV15|.|.
CATSRDVQYEQYF
TGTGCCACCAGCAGAGACGTGCAGTACGAGCAGTACTTC
>TRBJ1-5|TRBV27|.|TRBD1
CASSSDRGFNQPQHF
TGTGCCAGCAGTTCTGACAGGGGTTTCAATCAGCCCCAGCATTTT
>TRBJ2-2|TRBV5-1|.|.
CASGQRWNTGELFF
TGCGCCAGCGGCCAGCGGTGGAACACCGGGGAGCTGTTTTTT
>TRBJ1-2|TRBV29-1|.|.
CSVPQPYGYTF
TGCAGCGTTCCACAGCCCTATGGCTACACCTTC
>TRBJ2-3|TRBV27|.|.
CASSPRARAQGDTQYF
TGTGCCAGCAGTCCCCGGGCCAGGGCGCAGGGGGATACGCAGTATTTT
>TRBJ2-2|TRBV19|.|TRBD2
CALTSGATGELFF
TGTGCCTTGACGAGCGGGGCCACCGGGGAGCTGTTTTTT
>TRBJ2-1|TRBV5-1|.|TRBD2
CASSLTSGSENEQFF
TGCGCCAGCAGCTTAACTAGCGGGAGCGAGAATGAGCAGTTCTTC